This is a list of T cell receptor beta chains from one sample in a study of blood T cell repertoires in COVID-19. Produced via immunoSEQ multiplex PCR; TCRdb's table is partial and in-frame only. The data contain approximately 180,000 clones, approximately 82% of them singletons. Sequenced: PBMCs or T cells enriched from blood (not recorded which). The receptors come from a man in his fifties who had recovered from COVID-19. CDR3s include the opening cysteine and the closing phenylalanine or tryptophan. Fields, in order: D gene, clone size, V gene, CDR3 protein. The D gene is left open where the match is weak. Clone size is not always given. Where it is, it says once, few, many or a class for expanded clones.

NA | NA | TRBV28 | CASVTSYEQYF
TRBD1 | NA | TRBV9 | CASSPGTAQETQYF
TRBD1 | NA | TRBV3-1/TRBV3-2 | CASSHSYNRDRASPLHF
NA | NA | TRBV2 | CASRATGTGVEKLFF
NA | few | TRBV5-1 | CASSFGGGSGNTIYF
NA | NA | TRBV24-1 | CATRGSGTDTQYF
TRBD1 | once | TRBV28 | CASSFGDRKNIQYF
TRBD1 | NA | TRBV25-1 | CASRKSQGAETQYF
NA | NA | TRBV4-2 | CASSQVADSYTF
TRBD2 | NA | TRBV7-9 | CASSRRGGETQYF
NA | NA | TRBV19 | CASSSHGSEKLFF
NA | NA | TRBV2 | CASSVQGGSGNTIYF
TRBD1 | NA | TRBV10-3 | CAVKQGYEQYF
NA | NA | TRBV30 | CAWSRGWAETQYF
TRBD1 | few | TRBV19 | CASSTPDRLTSTDTQYF
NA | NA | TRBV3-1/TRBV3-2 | CASSPEHRNTEAFF
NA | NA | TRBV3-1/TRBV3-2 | CASSQTGRRRGNTIYF
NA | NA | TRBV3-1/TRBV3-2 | CASSQDFSSGANVLTF
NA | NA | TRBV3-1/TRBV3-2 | CASSQESIRVAGQNTEAFF
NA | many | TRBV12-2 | CASRPWNRTSNEQYF
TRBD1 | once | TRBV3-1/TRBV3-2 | CASSRTGGRTDTQYF
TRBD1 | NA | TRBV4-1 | CASSQDLTGFYGYTF
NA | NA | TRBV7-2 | CASSLRRVPSPLHF
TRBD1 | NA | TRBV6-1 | CASSDLRGRDYGYTF
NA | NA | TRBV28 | CASSQVRGDWGNTIYF
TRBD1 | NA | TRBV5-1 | CASSRRTGAFTDTQYF
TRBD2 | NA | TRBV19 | CASSEGLGRTQYF
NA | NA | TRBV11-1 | CASSAGGPAYNEQFF
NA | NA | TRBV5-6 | CASSLQYRDTEAFF
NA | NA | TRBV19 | CASSIGRGRGSSGANVLTF
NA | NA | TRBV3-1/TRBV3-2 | CASSQETGYEQYF
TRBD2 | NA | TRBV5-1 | CASSLAGSGGTDTQYF
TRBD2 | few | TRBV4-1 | CASSQGLAGGTGELFF